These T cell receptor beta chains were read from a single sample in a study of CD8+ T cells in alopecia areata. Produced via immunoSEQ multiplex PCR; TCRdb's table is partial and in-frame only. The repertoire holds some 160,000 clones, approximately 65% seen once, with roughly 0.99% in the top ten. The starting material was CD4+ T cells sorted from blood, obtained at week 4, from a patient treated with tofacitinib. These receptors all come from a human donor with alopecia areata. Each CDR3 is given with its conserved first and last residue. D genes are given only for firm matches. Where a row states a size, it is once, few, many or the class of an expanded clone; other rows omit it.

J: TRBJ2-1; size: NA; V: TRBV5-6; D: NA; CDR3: CASSWRGAPYNEQFF; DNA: TGTGCCAGCAGCTGGAGGGGAGCTCCCTACAATGAGCAGTTCTTC
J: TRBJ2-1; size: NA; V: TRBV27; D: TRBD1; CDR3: CASSLDRGYSEQFF; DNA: TGTGCCAGCAGTCTCGACAGGGGTTACAGTGAGCAGTTCTTC
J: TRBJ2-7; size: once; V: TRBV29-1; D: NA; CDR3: CSVSTASYEQYF; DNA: TGCAGCGTTTCAACAGCTTCCTACGAGCAGTACTTC
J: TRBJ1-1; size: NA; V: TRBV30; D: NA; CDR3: CAWSKFQNTEAFF; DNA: TGTGCCTGGAGTAAATTCCAGAACACTGAAGCTTTCTTT
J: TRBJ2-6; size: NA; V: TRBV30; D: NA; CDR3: CAFSKFSGANVLTF; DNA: TGTGCCTTCTCCAAGTTTTCTGGGGCCAACGTCCTGACTTTC
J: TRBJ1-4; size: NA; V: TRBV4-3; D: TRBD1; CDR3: CASSHDWGQGGEKLFF; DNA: TGCGCCAGCAGCCATGACTGGGGACAGGGGGGAGAAAAACTGTTTTTT
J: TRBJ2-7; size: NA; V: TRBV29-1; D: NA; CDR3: CSAWSGTGLSYEQYF; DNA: TGCAGCGCCTGGTCGGGAACAGGGCTTTCCTACGAGCAGTACTTC
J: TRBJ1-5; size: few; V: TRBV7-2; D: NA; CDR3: CASSLRGNQPQHF; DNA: TGTGCCAGCAGCTTAAGGGGGAATCAGCCCCAGCATTTT
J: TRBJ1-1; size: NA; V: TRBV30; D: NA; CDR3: CAWRVTGEAFF; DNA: TGTGCCTGGAGGGTCACAGGGGAAGCTTTCTTT
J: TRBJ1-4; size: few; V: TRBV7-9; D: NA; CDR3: CASSLTRTSNEKLFF; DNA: TGTGCCAGCAGTCTTACGCGGACCTCTAATGAAAAACTGTTTTTT
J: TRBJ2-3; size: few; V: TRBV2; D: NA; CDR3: CASTGGLSYTQYF; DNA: TGTGCCAGCACGGGGGGCCTTAGTTATACGCAGTATTTT
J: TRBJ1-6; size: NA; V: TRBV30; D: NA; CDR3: CAWSAGVYNSPLHF; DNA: TGTGCCTGGAGCGCTGGTGTTTATAATTCACCCCTCCACTTT
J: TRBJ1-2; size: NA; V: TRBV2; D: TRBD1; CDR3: CASSSNQGARGYTF; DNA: TGTGCCAGCAGCTCAAACCAGGGGGCGCGTGGCTACACCTTC
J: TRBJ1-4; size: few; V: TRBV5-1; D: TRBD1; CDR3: CASSLSQGNEKLFF; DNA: TGCGCCAGCAGCTTGTCACAGGGGAATGAAAAACTGTTTTTT
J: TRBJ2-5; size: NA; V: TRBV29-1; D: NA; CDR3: CSGVKETQYF; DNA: TGCAGCGGGGTAAAAGAGACCCAGTACTTC
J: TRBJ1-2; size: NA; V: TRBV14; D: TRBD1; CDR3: CASSQAGTAADGYTF; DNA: TGTGCCAGCAGCCAAGCCGGGACAGCCGCCGATGGCTACACCTTC
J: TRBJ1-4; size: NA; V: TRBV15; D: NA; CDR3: CATSRGGTNEKLFF; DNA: TGTGCCACCAGCAGGGGTGGAACTAATGAAAAACTGTTTTTT
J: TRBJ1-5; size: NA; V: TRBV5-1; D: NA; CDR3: CASSSSYNQPQHF; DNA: TGCGCCAGCAGCTCTTCCTACAATCAGCCCCAGCATTTT
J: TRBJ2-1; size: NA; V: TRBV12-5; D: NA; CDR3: CASGLVLGASYNEQFF; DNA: TGTGCTAGTGGTTTGGTACTGGGGGCCTCCTACAATGAGCAGTTCTTC
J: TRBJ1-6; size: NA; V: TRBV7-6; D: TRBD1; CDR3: CASRGGQGDSPLHF; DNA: TGTGCCAGCAGGGGGGGACAGGGTGATTCACCCCTCCACTTT
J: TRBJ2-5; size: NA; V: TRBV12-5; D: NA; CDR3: CASAPDPRETQYF; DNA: TGTGCTAGTGCTCCCGACCCCCGGGAGACCCAGTACTTC
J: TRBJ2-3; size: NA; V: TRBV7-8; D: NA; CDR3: CASRGGSTDTQYF; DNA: TGTGCCAGTCGCGGTGGGTCCACAGATACGCAGTATTTT
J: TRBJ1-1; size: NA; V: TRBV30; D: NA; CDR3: CAWGGHGEAFF; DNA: TGTGCCTGGGGCGGACATGGTGAAGCTTTCTTT
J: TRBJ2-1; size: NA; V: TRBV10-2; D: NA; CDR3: CASSRDRHNEQFF; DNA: TGCGCCAGCAGTCGTGACCGACACAATGAGCAGTTCTTC
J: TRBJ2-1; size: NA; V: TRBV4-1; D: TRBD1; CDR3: CASSHRDRGDEQFF; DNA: TGCGCCAGCAGCCACCGGGACAGGGGTGATGAGCAGTTCTTC
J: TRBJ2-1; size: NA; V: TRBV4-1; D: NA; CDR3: CASSREGGIPNYNEQFF; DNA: TGCGCCAGCAGCCGAGAGGGGGGTATTCCGAACTACAATGAGCAGTTCTTC
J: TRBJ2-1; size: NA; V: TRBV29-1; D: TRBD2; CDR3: CRTGTSGAGEQFF; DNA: TGCAGGACCGGGACTAGCGGGGCGGGTGAGCAGTTCTTC
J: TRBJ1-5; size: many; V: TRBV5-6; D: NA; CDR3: CASSLGWDNQPQHF; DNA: TGTGCCAGCAGCTTGGGGTGGGACAATCAGCCCCAGCATTTT
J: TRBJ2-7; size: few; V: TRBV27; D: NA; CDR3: CASSLGGGTYEQYF; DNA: TGTGCCAGCAGTTTAGGAGGGGGCACCTACGAGCAGTACTTC
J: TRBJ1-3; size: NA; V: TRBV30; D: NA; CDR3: CAWSVGGTGNTIYF; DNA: TGTGCCTGGAGTGTTGGAGGGACAGGAAACACCATATATTTT
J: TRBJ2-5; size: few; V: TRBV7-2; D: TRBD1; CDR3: CASSLGQGQETQYF; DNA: TGTGCCAGCAGCTTAGGACAGGGTCAAGAGACCCAGTACTTC
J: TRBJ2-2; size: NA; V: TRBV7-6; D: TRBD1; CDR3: CASTIQGSSTGELFF; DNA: TGTGCCAGCACGATACAGGGGTCGAGCACCGGGGAGCTGTTTTTT
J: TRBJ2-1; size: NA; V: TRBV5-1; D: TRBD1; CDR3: CASSYLRTGSYNEQFF; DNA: TGCGCCAGCAGTTACCTTCGGACAGGCTCCTACAATGAGCAGTTCTTC
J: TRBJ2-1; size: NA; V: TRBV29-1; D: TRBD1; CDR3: CSVRRTGGSYNEQFF; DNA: TGCAGCGTCCGGAGGACAGGGGGCTCCTACAATGAGCAGTTCTTC
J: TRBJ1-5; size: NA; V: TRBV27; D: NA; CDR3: CASSPTQASQPQHF; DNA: TGTGCCAGCAGTCCGACCCAGGCGAGTCAGCCCCAGCATTTT
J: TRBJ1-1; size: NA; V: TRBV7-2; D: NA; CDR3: CASSLRSGMNTEAFF; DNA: TGTGCCAGCAGCTTAAGGAGCGGCATGAACACTGAAGCTTTCTTT
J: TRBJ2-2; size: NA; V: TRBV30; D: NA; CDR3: CAWSVRTGNTGELFF; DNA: TGTGCCTGGAGTGTACGGACGGGGAACACCGGGGAGCTGTTTTTT
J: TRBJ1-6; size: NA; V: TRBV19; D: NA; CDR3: CASSRRGRQTPNSPLHF; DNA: TGTGCCAGTAGTAGGAGGGGCAGACAGACTCCCAATTCACCCCTCCACTTT
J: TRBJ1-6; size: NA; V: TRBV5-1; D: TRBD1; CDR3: CASSLAPGQGSYNSPLHF; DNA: TGCGCCAGCAGCTTGGCCCCGGGACAGGGCTCCTATAATTCACCCCTCCACTTT
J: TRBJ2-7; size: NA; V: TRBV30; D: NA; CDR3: CAWSRGYEQYF; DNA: TGTGCCTGGAGCAGGGGTTACGAGCAGTACTTC
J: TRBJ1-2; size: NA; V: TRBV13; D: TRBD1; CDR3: CASSLEEQGVYGYTF; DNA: TGTGCCAGCAGCTTAGAAGAGCAGGGGGTCTATGGCTACACCTTC
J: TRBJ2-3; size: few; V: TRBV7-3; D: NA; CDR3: CASSSPATDTQYF; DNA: TGTGCCAGCAGCTCACCAGCCACAGATACGCAGTATTTT
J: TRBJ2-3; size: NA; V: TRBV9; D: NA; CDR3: CASSPRALGDTQYF; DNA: TGTGCCAGCAGCCCACGGGCCTTAGGAGATACGCAGTATTTT
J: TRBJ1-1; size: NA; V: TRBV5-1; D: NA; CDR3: CASSMGPSNTEAFF; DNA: TGCGCCAGCAGCATGGGACCGTCGAACACTGAAGCTTTCTTT
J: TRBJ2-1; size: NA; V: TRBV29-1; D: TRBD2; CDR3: CSVLSGVFSYNEQFF; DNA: TGCAGCGTTCTGAGCGGGGTTTTCTCCTACAATGAGCAGTTCTTC
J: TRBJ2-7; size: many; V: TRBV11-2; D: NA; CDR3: CASSLAGVRAYEQYF; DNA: TGTGCCAGCAGCTTAGCCGGCGTAAGGGCCTACGAGCAGTACTTC
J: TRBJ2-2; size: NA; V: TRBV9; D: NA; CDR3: CASSVGLDTGELFF; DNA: TGCGCCAGCAGCGTAGGCTTAGACACCGGGGAGCTGTTTTTT
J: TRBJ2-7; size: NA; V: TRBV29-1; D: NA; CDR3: CSVGLGVLGEQYF; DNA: TGCAGCGTTGGCCTGGGGGTTTTGGGGGAGCAGTACTTC
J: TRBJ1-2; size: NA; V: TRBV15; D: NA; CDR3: CATSRVTATYGYTF; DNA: TGTGCCACCAGCAGAGTAACGGCTACCTATGGCTACACCTTC
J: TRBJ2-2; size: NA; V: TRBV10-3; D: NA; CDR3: CAITGGPKNTGELFF; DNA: TGTGCCATCACAGGGGGGCCTAAGAACACCGGGGAGCTGTTTTTT
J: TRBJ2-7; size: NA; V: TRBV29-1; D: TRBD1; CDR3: CSVEGGTGKIEQYF; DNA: TGCAGCGTTGAAGGAGGGACAGGGAAAATCGAGCAGTACTTC
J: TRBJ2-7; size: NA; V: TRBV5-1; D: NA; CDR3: CASSRRPVSPYEQYF; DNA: TGCGCCAGCAGCAGACGCCCGGTGAGTCCCTACGAGCAGTACTTC
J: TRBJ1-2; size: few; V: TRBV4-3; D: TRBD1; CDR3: CASSQDRGQGGYGYTF; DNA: TGCGCCAGCAGCCAAGATCGGGGGCAGGGGGGCTATGGCTACACCTTC
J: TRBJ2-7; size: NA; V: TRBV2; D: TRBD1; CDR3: CASSGAGTGNYEQYF; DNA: TGTGCCAGCAGTGGAGCCGGGACAGGGAACTACGAGCAGTACTTC
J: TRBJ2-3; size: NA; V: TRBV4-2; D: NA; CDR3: CASSQGPSATDTQYF; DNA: TGTGCCAGCAGCCAAGGACCAAGCGCCACAGATACGCAGTATTTT
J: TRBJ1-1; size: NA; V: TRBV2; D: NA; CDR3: CASSDSSRGGDTEAFF; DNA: TGTGCCAGCAGTGATTCGTCCCGAGGAGGAGACACTGAAGCTTTCTTT
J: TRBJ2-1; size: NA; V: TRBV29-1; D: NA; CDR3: CSVGGPYEQFF; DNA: TGCAGCGTTGGAGGGCCCTATGAGCAGTTCTTC